A selection of T cell receptor beta chains follows, all from one sample in a study of T cell changes during pregnancy in multiple sclerosis. Only in-frame clones appear in the TCRdb table, and some are missing; sequencing was by immunoSEQ multiplex PCR. The sample lists roughly 35,000 clones; around nine tenths were seen once. Sequenced material: CD8+ T cells from peripheral blood mononuclear cells, taken in the first trimester of pregnancy. The receptor source for this set is a female donor with multiple sclerosis, enrolled in a pregnancy study. Each CDR3 is given with its conserved first and last residue. D genes are given only for firm matches. Part of the rows lack a size; the others show once, few, many or a class for expanded clones.

TRBV30	.	TRBJ1-5	once	CAWNTDRSNQPQHF	TGTGCCTGGAACACTGACAGGAGCAATCAGCCCCAGCATTTT
TRBV5-6	.	TRBJ2-5	.	CASTRETQYF	TGTGCCAGCACCAGAGAGACCCAGTACTTC
TRBV4-1	.	TRBJ1-2	.	CASSPVGGYGYTF	TGCGCCAGCAGCCCCGTGGGGGGCTATGGCTACACCTTC
TRBV4-3	TRBD1	TRBJ1-3	.	CASSPRTGRPNTIYF	TGCGCCAGCAGCCCCCGGACAGGGCGCCCAAACACCATATATTTT
TRBV27	.	TRBJ2-3	.	CASSFGPTADTQYF	TGTGCCAGCAGTTTTGGCCCAACCGCAGATACGCAGTATTTT
TRBV4-2	.	TRBJ1-1	.	CASSPWVGDEVTEAFF	TGTGCCAGCAGCCCATGGGTAGGGGATGAAGTCACTGAAGCTTTCTTT
TRBV29-1	TRBD1	TRBJ2-5	.	CSVEAWDRDQETQYF	TGCAGCGTTGAAGCCTGGGACAGAGACCAAGAGACCCAGTACTTC
TRBV5-1	TRBD1	TRBJ2-5	.	CASSFGTGGLGETQYF	TGCGCCAGCAGCTTCGGGACAGGGGGACTTGGAGAGACCCAGTACTTC
TRBV21-1	.	TRBJ2-1	medium-sized	CASSTTGTPEQFF	TGTGCCAGCAGCACAACAGGGACACCAGAGCAGTTCTTC
TRBV7-9	.	TRBJ2-3	.	CASSPPSAGADTQYF	TGTGCCAGCAGCCCTCCTAGCGCCGGGGCAGATACGCAGTATTTT
TRBV27	.	TRBJ1-5	.	CASSLGQYSNQPQHF	TGTGCCAGCAGTTTGGGGCAGTATAGCAATCAGCCCCAGCATTTT
TRBV7-6	.	TRBJ2-3	.	CASSFGGPPTDTQYF	TGTGCCAGCAGCTTCGGGGGGCCCCCCACAGATACGCAGTATTTT
TRBV28	.	TRBJ2-3	.	CATSLGGADTQYF	TGTGCCACCTCACTAGGGGGTGCAGATACGCAGTATTTT
TRBV19	.	TRBJ1-4	.	CASSIHAGYEKLFF	TGTGCCAGTAGTATTCACGCTGGCTATGAAAAACTGTTTTTT
TRBV2	.	TRBJ2-7	.	CASTQVRTYEQYF	TGTGCCAGCACCCAGGTTCGTACCTACGAGCAGTACTTC
TRBV5-4	.	TRBJ2-7	.	CASSLAGLMAASSYEQYF	TGTGCCAGCAGCTTGGCCGGTTTAATGGCGGCCAGCTCCTACGAGCAGTACTTC
TRBV30	.	TRBJ2-7	.	CAWSAPAGTYEQYF	TGTGCCTGGAGTGCTCCGGCAGGGACCTACGAGCAGTACTTC
TRBV9	.	TRBJ2-3	.	CASSVEVAMADTQYF	TGTGCCAGCAGCGTCGAGGTAGCGATGGCAGATACGCAGTATTTT
TRBV19	TRBD2	TRBJ2-1	.	CASSYLAGTNNEQFF	TGTGCCAGTAGTTATCTAGCGGGAACTAACAATGAGCAGTTCTTC
TRBV6-6	TRBD2	TRBJ2-7	few	CASSSDSGRSEQYF	TGTGCCAGCAGCTCGGATAGCGGGAGGAGCGAGCAGTACTTC
TRBV28	TRBD2	TRBJ2-3	.	CASSLGRGGVTDTQYF	TGTGCCAGCAGTTTGGGCCGGGGAGGGGTCACAGATACGCAGTATTTT
TRBV27	TRBD2	TRBJ2-7	.	CASSPGTSGINEQYF	TGTGCCAGCAGTCCAGGGACTAGCGGGATTAACGAGCAGTACTTC
TRBV10-3	.	TRBJ2-7	.	CAISESGGEQYF	TGTGCCATCAGTGAGTCCGGGGGCGAGCAGTACTTC
TRBV7-6	.	TRBJ1-1	.	CASSLVPRRPGGPMNTEAFF	TGTGCCAGCAGCTTAGTGCCCCGTCGACCGGGGGGGCCTATGAACACTGAAGCTTTCTTT
TRBV6-6	.	TRBJ2-1	once	CASSYSTGNEQFF	TGTGCCAGCAGTTACTCGACGGGGAATGAGCAGTTCTTC
TRBV7-8	.	TRBJ2-7	.	CASSLVLGEYEQYF	TGTGCCAGCAGCTTAGTACTAGGAGAATACGAGCAGTACTTC
TRBV6-6	TRBD1	TRBJ2-1	.	CASSYSGTASYNEQFF	TGTGCCAGCAGTTACTCCGGGACAGCTTCTTACAATGAGCAGTTCTTC
TRBV27	.	TRBJ2-5	.	CASRISPWEETQYF	TGTGCCAGCAGGATTTCCCCATGGGAGGAGACCCAGTACTTC
TRBV19	TRBD2	TRBJ2-1	.	CASSIDPRTSGNEQFF	TGTGCCAGTAGTATAGATCCCCGGACTAGCGGCAATGAGCAGTTCTTC
TRBV7-9	.	TRBJ2-5	once	CASSLPLLSETQYF	TGTGCCAGCAGCTTACCCCTTCTTTCGGAGACCCAGTACTTC
TRBV29-1	TRBD1	TRBJ1-1	.	CSVEDWGQGVTEAFF	TGCAGCGTTGAAGATTGGGGACAGGGGGTAACTGAAGCTTTCTTT
TRBV7-2	TRBD1	TRBJ2-7	.	CASSIPGQLYEQYF	TGTGCCAGCAGCATCCCGGGACAGCTCTACGAGCAGTACTTC
TRBV13	TRBD2	TRBJ2-1	.	CASSSGTSGRALGNEQFF	TGTGCCAGCAGCTCCGGGACTAGCGGGAGGGCGCTGGGCAATGAGCAGTTCTTC
TRBV28	TRBD1	TRBJ1-4	.	CASSLTGGSVEKLFF	TGTGCCAGCAGCCTGACAGGGGGCTCTGTTGAAAAACTGTTTTTT
TRBV30	TRBD2	TRBJ2-7	once	CAWSDGGAYEQYF	TGTGCCTGGAGTGACGGGGGGGCCTACGAGCAGTACTTC
TRBV6-6	TRBD2	TRBJ2-1	.	CASSSGLAGDEQFF	TGTGCCAGCAGTTCCGGACTAGCCGGGGATGAGCAGTTCTTC
TRBV2	TRBD2	TRBJ2-1	many	CASRMKITSGLAGNNEQFF	TGTGCCAGCAGGATGAAGATTACGTCGGGACTAGCGGGTAACAATGAGCAGTTCTTC
TRBV9	TRBD1	TRBJ2-7	.	CASSARDSFYEQYF	TGTGCCAGCAGCGCCCGGGACAGCTTCTACGAGCAGTACTTC
TRBV28	.	TRBJ2-7	once	CASSFRTYEQYF	TGTGCCAGCAGTTTCAGGACCTACGAGCAGTACTTC
TRBV9	TRBD2	TRBJ2-2	.	CASSGLLALTGELFF	TGTGCCAGCAGCGGTCTACTAGCGCTCACCGGGGAGCTGTTTTTT
TRBV27	.	TRBJ2-1	.	CASSLMRTGGDNEQFF	TGTGCCAGCAGTTTAATGAGGACAGGAGGGGACAATGAGCAGTTCTTC
TRBV7-9	.	TRBJ1-2	.	CASSDRNYGYTF	TGTGCCAGCAGCGACAGAAACTATGGCTACACCTTC
TRBV27	TRBD2	TRBJ2-7	.	CASSLSSGRREQYF	TGTGCCAGCAGTTTAAGTAGCGGGAGACGCGAGCAGTACTTC
TRBV20-1	.	TRBJ2-2	.	CSARTSGELFF	TGCAGTGCTAGAACTAGCGGGGAGCTGTTTTTT
TRBV6-4	TRBD2	TRBJ2-1	.	CASSNGRDYNEQFF	TGTGCCAGCAGTAACGGGAGGGACTACAATGAGCAGTTCTTC
TRBV19	.	TRBJ2-1	.	CASSIGAETYNEQFF	TGTGCCAGTAGTATCGGAGCAGAAACTTACAATGAGCAGTTCTTC
TRBV5-1	TRBD2	TRBJ2-1	.	CASTWTSGRVNEQFF	TGCGCCAGCACCTGGACTAGCGGGCGGGTAAATGAGCAGTTCTTC
TRBV9	.	TRBJ2-1	.	CASSVRSGLRDEQFF	TGTGCCAGCAGCGTAAGGAGCGGGCTACGCGATGAGCAGTTCTTC
TRBV28	TRBD1	TRBJ1-3	.	CASSLNRGFRIGGNTIYF	TGTGCCAGCAGTTTAAACAGGGGCTTTAGGATAGGTGGAAACACCATATATTTT
TRBV9	.	TRBJ2-2	.	CASSVRHTNTGELFF	TGTGCCAGCAGCGTTAGACACACGAACACCGGGGAGCTGTTTTTT
TRBV27	.	TRBJ2-7	once	CASRGGGGDLHEQYF	TGTGCCAGCCGGGGTGGAGGGGGCGATTTACACGAGCAGTACTTC
TRBV7-7	.	TRBJ2-7	.	CASSSFPRHRYSSYEQYF	TGTGCTAGCAGCTCTTTTCCCCGCCACAGGTACTCCTCCTACGAGCAGTACTTC
TRBV9	.	TRBJ2-3	.	CASSVAGTDTQYF	TGTGCCAGCAGCGTAGCTGGCACAGATACGCAGTATTTT
TRBV13	TRBD2	TRBJ2-1	.	CASSYGGAGDEQFF	TGTGCCAGCAGCTACGGGGGGGCCGGGGACGAGCAGTTCTTC
TRBV9	.	TRBJ2-1	.	CASSVAGVGDEQFF	TGTGCCAGCAGCGTAGCGGGGGTGGGGGATGAGCAGTTCTTC
TRBV11-3	TRBD2	TRBJ2-7	once	CASSKRGLATYEQYF	TGTGCCAGCAGCAAAAGGGGACTAGCGACCTACGAGCAGTACTTC
TRBV19	TRBD2	TRBJ2-1	.	CASSTNEAGVIYNEQFF	TGTGCCAGTAGTACCAATGAAGCGGGAGTGATCTACAATGAGCAGTTCTTC